Listed below are T cell receptor beta chains from one sample, sequenced in a study of immune evolution from preneoplasia to lung adenocarcinoma. Data came from immunoSEQ multiplex PCR; TCRdb stores just in-frame clones and leaves some out. Counted here are some 37,000 clones, roughly four fifths occurring once; the ten biggest clones make up approximately 6.2%. Material: FFPE invasive lung adenocarcinoma tissue. The receptors were gathered from a person aged 55-75 years with lung adenocarcinoma. CDR3s include the opening cysteine and the closing phenylalanine or tryptophan. A D gene is named only where the DNA matches it firmly. Part of the rows lack a size; the others show once, few, many or a class for expanded clones.

clone size	V gene	D gene	J gene	CDR3 protein	CDR3 DNA
.	TRBV19	.	TRBJ1-3	CASSTRGGAAGNTIYF	TGTGCCAGTAGTACCCGTGGGGGGGCTGCTGGAAACACCATATATTTT
few	TRBV12-5	.	TRBJ1-1	CASGLSGGTEAFF	TGTGCTAGTGGACTTTCCGGGGGCACTGAAGCTTTCTTT
.	TRBV5-4	.	TRBJ2-5	CASSLAKLGRGETQYF	TGTGCCAGCAGCTTGGCCAAATTGGGGAGAGGAGAGACCCAGTACTTC
.	TRBV4-1	.	TRBJ1-2	CASSQAGILGYTF	TGCGCCAGCAGCCAAGCCGGGATACTTGGTTACACCTTC
.	TRBV2	.	TRBJ2-1	CASSFHLSEQFF	TGTGCCAGCAGTTTCCATCTCTCTGAGCAGTTCTTC
.	TRBV19	.	TRBJ1-5	CASSIDPGGSNQPQHF	TGTGCCAGTAGTATAGATCCGGGGGGTAGCAATCAGCCCCAGCATTTT
.	TRBV5-4	.	TRBJ1-2	CASSWGTPYGYTF	TGTGCCAGCAGCTGGGGGACACCGTATGGCTACACCTTC
.	TRBV6-5	.	TRBJ2-1	CASSYFGEQFF	TGTGCCAGCAGTTACTTTGGTGAGCAGTTCTTC
.	TRBV28	.	TRBJ2-7	CASLPGGGSYEQYF	TGTGCCAGCCTCCCCGGTGGGGGATCGTACGAGCAGTACTTC
few	TRBV7-9	.	TRBJ2-1	CASSSPAKHEQFF	TGTGCCAGCAGCTCACCCGCGAAGCATGAGCAGTTCTTC
few	TRBV18	.	TRBJ1-2	CASSPGGGYTF	TGTGCCAGCTCACCGGGAGGTGGCTACACCTTC
.	TRBV5-5	TRBD2	TRBJ2-2	CASSLLTSGTGELFF	TGTGCCAGCAGCCTGCTGACTAGCGGGACCGGGGAGCTGTTTTTT
.	TRBV29-1	.	TRBJ2-3	CSVETAAAQYTQYF	TGCAGCGTTGAAACGGCCGCAGCCCAGTATACGCAGTATTTT
.	TRBV6-1	TRBD1	TRBJ1-5	CASAVQGSGNQPQHF	TGTGCCAGCGCTGTACAGGGGAGCGGCAATCAGCCCCAGCATTTT
.	TRBV5-4	TRBD2	TRBJ2-5	CASSPRTSGQETQYF	TGTGCCAGCAGCCCCCGGACTAGCGGCCAAGAGACCCAGTACTTC
few	TRBV7-3	.	TRBJ2-1	CASSLNGNSYNEQFF	TGTGCCAGCAGCTTAAACGGGAACTCCTACAATGAGCAGTTCTTC
few	TRBV9	.	TRBJ2-1	CASSVGDGHNEQFF	TGTGCCAGCAGCGTAGGGGACGGACACAATGAGCAGTTCTTC
.	TRBV29-1	.	TRBJ1-2	CSVEANYGYTF	TGCAGCGTTGAAGCTAACTATGGCTACACCTTC
few	TRBV18	TRBD2	TRBJ2-7	CASSVYSGRDEQYF	TGTGCCAGCTCCGTCTACAGCGGGAGAGACGAGCAGTACTTC
.	TRBV19	TRBD1	TRBJ1-1	CASRIGPRTGGRAFF	TGTGCCAGTAGGATAGGTCCCCGGACAGGAGGTCGGGCTTTCTTT
.	TRBV7-7	.	TRBJ2-1	CASSLGVDNEQFF	TGTGCCAGCAGCTTGGGTGTTGACAATGAGCAGTTCTTC
.	TRBV11-2	TRBD2	TRBJ2-7	CASSTQTSGAQYF	TGTGCCAGCAGCACACAGACTAGCGGGGCACAGTACTTC